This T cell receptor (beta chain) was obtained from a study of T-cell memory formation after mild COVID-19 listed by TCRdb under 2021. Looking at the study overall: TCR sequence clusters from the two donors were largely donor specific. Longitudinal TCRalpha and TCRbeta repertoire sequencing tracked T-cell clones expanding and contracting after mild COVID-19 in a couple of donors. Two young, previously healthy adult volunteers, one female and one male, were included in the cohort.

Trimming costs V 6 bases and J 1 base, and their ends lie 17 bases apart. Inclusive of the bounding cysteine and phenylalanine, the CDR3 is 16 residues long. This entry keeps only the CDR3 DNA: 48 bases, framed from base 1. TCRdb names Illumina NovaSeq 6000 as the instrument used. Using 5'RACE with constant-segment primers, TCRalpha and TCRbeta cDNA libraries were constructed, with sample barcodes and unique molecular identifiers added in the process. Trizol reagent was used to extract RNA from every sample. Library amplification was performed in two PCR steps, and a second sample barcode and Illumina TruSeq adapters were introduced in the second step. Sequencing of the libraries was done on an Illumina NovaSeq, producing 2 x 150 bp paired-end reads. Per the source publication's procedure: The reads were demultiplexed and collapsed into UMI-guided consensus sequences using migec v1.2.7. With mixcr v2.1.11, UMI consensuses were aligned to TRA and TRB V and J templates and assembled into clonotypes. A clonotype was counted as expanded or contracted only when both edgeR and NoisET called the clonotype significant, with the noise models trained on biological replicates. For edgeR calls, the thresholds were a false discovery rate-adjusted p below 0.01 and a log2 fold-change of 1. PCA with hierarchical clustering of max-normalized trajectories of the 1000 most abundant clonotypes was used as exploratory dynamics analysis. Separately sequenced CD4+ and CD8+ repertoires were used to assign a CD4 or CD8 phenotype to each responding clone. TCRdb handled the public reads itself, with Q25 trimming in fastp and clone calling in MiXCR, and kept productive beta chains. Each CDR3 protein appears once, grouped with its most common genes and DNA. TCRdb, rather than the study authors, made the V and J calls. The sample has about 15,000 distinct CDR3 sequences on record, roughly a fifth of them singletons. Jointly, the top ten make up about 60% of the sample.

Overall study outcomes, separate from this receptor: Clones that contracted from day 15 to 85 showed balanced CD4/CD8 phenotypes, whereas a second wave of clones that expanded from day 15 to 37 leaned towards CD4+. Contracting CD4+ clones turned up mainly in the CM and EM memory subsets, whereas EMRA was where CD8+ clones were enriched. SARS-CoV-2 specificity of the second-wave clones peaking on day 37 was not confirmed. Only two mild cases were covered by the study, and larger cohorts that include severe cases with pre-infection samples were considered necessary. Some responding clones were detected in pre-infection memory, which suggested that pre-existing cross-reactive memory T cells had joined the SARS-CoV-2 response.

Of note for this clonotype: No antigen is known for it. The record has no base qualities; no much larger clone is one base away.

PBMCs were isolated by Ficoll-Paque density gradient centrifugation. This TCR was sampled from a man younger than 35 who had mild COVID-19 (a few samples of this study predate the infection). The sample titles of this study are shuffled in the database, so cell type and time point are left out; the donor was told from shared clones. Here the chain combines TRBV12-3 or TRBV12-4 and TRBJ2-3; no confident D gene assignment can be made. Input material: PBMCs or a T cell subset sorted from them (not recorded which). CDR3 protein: CASSRPLGFGTDTQYF. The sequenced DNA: TGTGCCAGCAGCCGCCCCCTGGGTTTTGGCACAGATACGCAGTATTTT.